This T cell receptor beta chain was sequenced during a study of T-cell reconstitution after alpha-beta-depleted transplantation in children. This clonotype was observed a handful of times. What it binds is unknown. Findings of the study overall: Several hundred graft clones that had expanded were reportedly the source of alpha-beta T cells about two months after transplant. Several patients had high TCRbeta diversity at day 60; it came from surviving recipient T cells and thymic progenitors. The main origin of T-cell counts and diversity one year after transplant was newly produced T cells.

CDR3 length: 12 amino acids. V lost 5 bases, J lost 6 bases, and 10 bases lay in between. Germline V gives CDR1 SEHNR, CDR2 FQNEAQ (reference sequence). Unique molecular identifiers were incorporated into the prepared TCRbeta library. Using its own MiXCR run on the PCR reads, TCRdb lists one record per CDR3 protein. The table shows some 300,000 distinct CDR3 sequences, with over 7.5% occurring only once. The source of this sequence is a female patient aged 2-9 years who had a stem cell transplant for Fanconi anemia, so the T cells may come from the graft donor. The V gene is TRBV7-9, the J gene TRBJ1-2; D gene unclear. The sequencing here drew on peripheral blood, taken 360 days after TCRalphabeta/CD19-depleted stem cell transplant. In DNA form, the CDR3 reads TGTGCCAGCAGCCCGCGGTTTGATGGCTACACCTTC. Translated, it gives CASSPRFDGYTF.